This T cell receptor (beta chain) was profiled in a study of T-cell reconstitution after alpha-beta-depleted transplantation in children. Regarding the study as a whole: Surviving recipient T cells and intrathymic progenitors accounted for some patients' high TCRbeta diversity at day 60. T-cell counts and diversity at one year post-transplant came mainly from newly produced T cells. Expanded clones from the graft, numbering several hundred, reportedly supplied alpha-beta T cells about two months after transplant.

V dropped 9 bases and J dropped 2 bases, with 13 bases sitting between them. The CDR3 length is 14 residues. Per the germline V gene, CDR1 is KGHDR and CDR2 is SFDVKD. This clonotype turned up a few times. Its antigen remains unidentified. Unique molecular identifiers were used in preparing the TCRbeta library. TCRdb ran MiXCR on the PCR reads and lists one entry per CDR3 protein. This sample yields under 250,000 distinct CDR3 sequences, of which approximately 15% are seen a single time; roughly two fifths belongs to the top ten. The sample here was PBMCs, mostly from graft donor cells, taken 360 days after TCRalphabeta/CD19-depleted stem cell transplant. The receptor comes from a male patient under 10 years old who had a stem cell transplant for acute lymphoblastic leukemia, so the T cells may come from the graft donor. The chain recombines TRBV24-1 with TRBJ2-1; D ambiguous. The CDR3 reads CATSRASTYNEQFF. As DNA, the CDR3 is TGTGCCACCTCTCGGGCCTCGACCTACAATGAGCAGTTCTTC.